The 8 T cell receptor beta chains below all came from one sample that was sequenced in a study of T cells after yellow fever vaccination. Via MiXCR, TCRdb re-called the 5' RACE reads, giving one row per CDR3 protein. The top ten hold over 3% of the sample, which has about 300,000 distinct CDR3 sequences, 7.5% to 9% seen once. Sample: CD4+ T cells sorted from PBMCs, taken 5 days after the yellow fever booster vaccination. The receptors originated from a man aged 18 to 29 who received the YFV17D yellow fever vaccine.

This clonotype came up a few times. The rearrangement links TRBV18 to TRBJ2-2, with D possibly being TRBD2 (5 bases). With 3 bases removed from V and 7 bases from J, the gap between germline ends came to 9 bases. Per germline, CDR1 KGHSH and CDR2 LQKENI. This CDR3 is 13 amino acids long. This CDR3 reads CASSPPGIGELFF. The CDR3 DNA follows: TGTGCCAGCTCACCCCCGGGGATCGGGGAGCTGTTTTTT.

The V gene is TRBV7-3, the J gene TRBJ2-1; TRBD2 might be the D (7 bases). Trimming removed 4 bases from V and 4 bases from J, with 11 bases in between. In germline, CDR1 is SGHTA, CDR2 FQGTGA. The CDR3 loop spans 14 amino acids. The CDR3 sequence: CASSSQGGYNEQFF. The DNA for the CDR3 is TGTGCCAGCAGCTCACAGGGAGGGTACAATGAGCAGTTCTTC.

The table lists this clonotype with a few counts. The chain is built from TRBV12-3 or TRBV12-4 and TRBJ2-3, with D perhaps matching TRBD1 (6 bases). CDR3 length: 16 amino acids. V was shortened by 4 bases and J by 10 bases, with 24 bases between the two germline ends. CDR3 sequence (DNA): TGTGCCAGCAGTTCAATTGTGAGAGGGAAGTCAGGGGCGCAGTATTTT. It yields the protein CASSSIVRGKSGAQYF.

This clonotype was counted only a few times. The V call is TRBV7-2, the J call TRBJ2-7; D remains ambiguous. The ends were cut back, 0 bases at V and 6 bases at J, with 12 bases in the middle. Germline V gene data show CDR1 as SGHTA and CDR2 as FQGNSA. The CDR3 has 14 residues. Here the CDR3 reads CASSLAGRQGEQYV. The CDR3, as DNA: TGTGCCAGCAGCTTAGCGGGTCGGCAAGGCGAGCAGTACGTC.

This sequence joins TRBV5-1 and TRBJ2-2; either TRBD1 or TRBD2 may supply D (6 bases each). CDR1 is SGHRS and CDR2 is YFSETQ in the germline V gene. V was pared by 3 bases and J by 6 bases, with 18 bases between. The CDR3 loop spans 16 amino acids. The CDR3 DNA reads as TGCGCCAGCAGCTCCCAGCGGGTCCAGGGGCCCGGGGAGCTGTTTTTT. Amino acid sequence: CASSSQRVQGPGELFF.

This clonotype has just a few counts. The CDR3 sequence: CASSPHPPQPQHF. DNA of the CDR3: TGTGCCAGCAGCCCCCACCCACCTCAGCCCCAGCATTTT. This chain connects TRBV7-2 to TRBJ1-5; D not certain. The CDR3 length is 13 residues. Looked up from germline, CDR1 is SGHTA and CDR2 is FQGNSA. V was pared by 5 bases and J by 6 bases, with 11 bases between.

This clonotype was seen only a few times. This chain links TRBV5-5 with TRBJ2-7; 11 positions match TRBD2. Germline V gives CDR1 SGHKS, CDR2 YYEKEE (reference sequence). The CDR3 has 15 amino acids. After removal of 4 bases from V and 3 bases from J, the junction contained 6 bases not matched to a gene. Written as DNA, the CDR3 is TGTGCCAGCAGCGCGGCGGGACTAGCGGACTACGAGCAGTACTTC. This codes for CASSAAGLADYEQYF.

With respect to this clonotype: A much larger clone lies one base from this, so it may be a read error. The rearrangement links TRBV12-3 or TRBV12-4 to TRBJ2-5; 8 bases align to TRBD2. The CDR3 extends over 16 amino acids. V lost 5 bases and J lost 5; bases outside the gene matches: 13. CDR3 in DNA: TGTGCCAGCAGTGGGAGACTAGCGAGAGAGCATGAGACCCAGTACTTC. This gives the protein CASSGRLAREHETQYF.